What follows is one TCR beta chain and its context. The antigen this receptor binds is unknown. No clone much larger than this one lies a single base away; base qualities are absent. Library construction relied on the immunoSEQ multiplex PCR assay. TCRdb holds this immuneACCESS table with in-frame rearrangements only. Some clones are missing; in checked studies, unresolved V genes explain under half, and the rest has no known cause. The table for this sample lists about 40,000 clones; around 89% of them were counted only once. The ten most abundant clones make up 1% to 1.5% of the sample. Memory CD4+ T cells were sorted ex vivo from peripheral blood of narcolepsy patients and healthy controls for TCR Vbeta sequencing. This sample was included in a study of T cells in narcolepsy (dated by TCRdb to the late 2010s). A note on the overall study: Healthy control donors were enrolled in the study alongside patients who had narcolepsy type 1 or type 2 (NT1, NT2). Autoreactive T cells targeting hypocretin neuron self-antigens (hypocretin, TRIB2) were sought in narcolepsy patients, and TCR Vbeta sequencing was used to track clonotypes in blood and CSF.

Beyond this particular receptor, the publication reports: Autoreactive clonotypes were reported to be detected serially in the blood of the same patients and of different patients, but not in the blood of healthy controls. Patients and controls had similar numbers of sequenced blood memory CD4+ clonotypes, with averages of 38,000 to 50,000 in patients and some 36,000 in controls. In plots comparing CSF and blood CD4+ T cell clonotypes from the same patient, HCRT-specific and TRIB2-specific autoreactive clonotypes were highlighted. No sequences matching autoreactive T cell clones were contained in some blood memory CD4+ repertoires from patients and controls.

The clonotype was recovered from a human donor with narcolepsy. The specimen sequenced was CD45RA- memory CD4+ T cells from PBMCs. Interpreted using the paper, the cell subset or site label stands for: memory T cells sorted ex vivo from peripheral blood.

The CDR3 has the sequence CASSPGRNQETQYF. The DNA is TGTGCCAGCAGCCCGGGACGAAACCAAGAGACCCAGTACTTC. The chain is encoded by TRBV7-2 joined to TRBJ2-5; the D match is possibly TRBD1 or TRBD2, with 5 bases aligned in each. V sheds 5 bases and J sheds 0 bases, leaving 10 bases between their ends. The CDR1 and CDR2 encoded by the germline V gene are SGHTA and FQGNSA. The CDR3 runs 14 residues from the cysteine to the phenylalanine. Here the CDR3 DNA is all that survives: 42 bases in frame from base 1.